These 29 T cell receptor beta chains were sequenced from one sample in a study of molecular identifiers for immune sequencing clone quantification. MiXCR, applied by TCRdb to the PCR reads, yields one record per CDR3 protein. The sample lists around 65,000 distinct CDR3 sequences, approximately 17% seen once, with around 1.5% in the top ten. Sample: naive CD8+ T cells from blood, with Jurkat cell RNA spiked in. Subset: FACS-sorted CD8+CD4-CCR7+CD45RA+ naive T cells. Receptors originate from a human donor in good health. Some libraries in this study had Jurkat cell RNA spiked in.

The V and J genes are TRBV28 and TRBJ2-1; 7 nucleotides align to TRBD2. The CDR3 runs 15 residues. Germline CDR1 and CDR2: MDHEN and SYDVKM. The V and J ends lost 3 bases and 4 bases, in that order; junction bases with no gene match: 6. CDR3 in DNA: TGTGCCAGCAGTTTTCCTAGCGGTTTATACAATGAGCAGTTCTTC. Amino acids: CASSFPSGLYNEQFF. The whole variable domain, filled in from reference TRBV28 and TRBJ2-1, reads DVKVTQSSRYLVKRTGEKVFLECVQDMDHENMFWYRQDPGLGLRLIYFSYDVKMKEKGDIPEGYSVSREKKERFSLILESASTNQTSMYLCASSFPSGLYNEQFFGPGTRLTVL.

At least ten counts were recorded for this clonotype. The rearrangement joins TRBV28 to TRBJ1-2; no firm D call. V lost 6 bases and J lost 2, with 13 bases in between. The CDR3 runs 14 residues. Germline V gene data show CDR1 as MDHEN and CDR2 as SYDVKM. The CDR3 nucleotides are TGTGCCAGCAGCTACGTTGAATTCAACTATGGCTACACCTTC. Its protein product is CASSYVEFNYGYTF.

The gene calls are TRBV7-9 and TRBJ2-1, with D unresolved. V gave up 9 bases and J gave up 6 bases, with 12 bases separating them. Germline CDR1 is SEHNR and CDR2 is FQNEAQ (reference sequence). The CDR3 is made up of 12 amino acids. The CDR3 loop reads CASTQISNEQFF. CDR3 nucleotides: TGTGCCAGTACCCAAATATCCAATGAGCAGTTCTTC.

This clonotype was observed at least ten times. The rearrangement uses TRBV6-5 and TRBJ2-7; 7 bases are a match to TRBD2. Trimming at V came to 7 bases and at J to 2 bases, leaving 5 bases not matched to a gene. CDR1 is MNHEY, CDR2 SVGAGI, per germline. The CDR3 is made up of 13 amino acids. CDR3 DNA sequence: TGTGCCAGCATGGCGGGGGTAGCCTACGAGCAGTACTTC. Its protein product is CASMAGVAYEQYF.

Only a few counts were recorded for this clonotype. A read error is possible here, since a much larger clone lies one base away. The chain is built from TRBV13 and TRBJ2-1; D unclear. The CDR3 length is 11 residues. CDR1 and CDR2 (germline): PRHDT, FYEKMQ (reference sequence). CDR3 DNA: TGTGCCAGCAGCTTAGTTGGCGAGCAGCTCTTC. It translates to CASSLVGEQLF.

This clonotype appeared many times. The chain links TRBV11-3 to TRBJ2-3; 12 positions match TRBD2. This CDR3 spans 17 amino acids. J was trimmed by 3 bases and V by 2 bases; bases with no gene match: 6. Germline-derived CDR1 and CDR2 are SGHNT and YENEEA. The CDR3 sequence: CASSLLTSGRGTDTQYF. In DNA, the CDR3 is TGTGCCAGCAGCTTACTGACTAGCGGGAGAGGAACAGATACGCAGTATTTT.

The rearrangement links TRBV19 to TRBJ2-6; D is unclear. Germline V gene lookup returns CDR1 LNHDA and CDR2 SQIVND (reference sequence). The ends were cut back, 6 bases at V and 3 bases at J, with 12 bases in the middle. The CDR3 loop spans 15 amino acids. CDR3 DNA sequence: TGTGCCAGTAGATCATCGGGCTTTGGGGCCAACGTCCTGACTTTC. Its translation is CASRSSGFGANVLTF.

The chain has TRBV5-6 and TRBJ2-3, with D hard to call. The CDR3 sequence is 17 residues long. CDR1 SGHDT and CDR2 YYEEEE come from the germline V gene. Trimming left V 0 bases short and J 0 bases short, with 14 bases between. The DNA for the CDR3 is TGTGCCAGCAGCTTGGGGACCCTAGTGACTAGCACAGATACGCAGTATTTT. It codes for CASSLGTLVTSTDTQYF.

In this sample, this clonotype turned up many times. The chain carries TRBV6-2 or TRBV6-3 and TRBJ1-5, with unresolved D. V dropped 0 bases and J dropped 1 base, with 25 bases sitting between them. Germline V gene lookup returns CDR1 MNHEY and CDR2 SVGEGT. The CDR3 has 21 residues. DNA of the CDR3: TGTGCCAGCAGTTACTCGATCCGGAGTCAGGCCCAATTATACAGCAATCAGCCCCAGCATTTT. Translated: CASSYSIRSQAQLYSNQPQHF.

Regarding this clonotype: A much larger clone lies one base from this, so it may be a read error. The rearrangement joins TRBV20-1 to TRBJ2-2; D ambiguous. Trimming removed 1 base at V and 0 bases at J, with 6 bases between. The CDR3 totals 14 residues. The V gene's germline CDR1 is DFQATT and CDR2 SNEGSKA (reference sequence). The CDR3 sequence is CSARGFTNTGELFF. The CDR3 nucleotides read TGCAGTGCTAGAGGTTTTACGAACACCGGGGAGCTGTTTTTT.

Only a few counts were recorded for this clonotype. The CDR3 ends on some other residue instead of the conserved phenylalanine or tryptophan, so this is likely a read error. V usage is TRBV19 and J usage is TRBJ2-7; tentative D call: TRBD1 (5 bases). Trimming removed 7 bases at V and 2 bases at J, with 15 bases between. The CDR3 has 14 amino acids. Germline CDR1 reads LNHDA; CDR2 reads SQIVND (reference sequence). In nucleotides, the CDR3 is TGTGCCAGTAAGCCGGTTGGGGCTGCCTACGAGCAGTACCTC. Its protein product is CASKPVGAAYEQYL.

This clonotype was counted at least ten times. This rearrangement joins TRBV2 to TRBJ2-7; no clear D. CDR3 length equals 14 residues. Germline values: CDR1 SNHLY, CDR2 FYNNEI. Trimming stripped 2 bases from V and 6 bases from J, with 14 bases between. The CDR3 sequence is CASSERPDQTEQYF. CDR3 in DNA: TGTGCCAGCAGTGAACGCCCAGACCAGACCGAGCAGTACTTC. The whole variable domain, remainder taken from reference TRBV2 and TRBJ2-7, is EPEVTQTPSHQVTQMGQEVILRCVPISNHLYFYWYRQILGQKVEFLVSFYNNEISEKSEIFDDQFSVERPDGSNFTLKIRSTKLEDSAMYFCASSERPDQTEQYFGPGTRLTVT.

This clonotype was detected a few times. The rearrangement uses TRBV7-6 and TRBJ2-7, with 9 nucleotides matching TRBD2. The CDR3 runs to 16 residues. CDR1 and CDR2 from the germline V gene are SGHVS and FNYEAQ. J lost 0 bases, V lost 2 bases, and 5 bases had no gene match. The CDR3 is CASSLLTSGSSYEQYF. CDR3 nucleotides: TGTGCCAGCAGCTTATTGACTAGCGGATCCTCCTACGAGCAGTACTTC.

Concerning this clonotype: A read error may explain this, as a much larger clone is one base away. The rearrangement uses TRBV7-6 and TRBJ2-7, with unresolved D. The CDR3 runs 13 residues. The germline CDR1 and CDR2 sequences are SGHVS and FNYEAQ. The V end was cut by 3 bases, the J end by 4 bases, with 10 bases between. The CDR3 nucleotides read TGTGCCAGCAGCTTTAGTTCCAGTTACGAGCAGTACTTC. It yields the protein CASSFSSSYEQYF.

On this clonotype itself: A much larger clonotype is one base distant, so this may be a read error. The CDR3 loop is CASSSEGSLTGTQYF. For the CDR3, the DNA is TGTGCCAGCAGCTCCGAGGGGTCCCTCACAGGTACGCAGTATTTT. The J gene is TRBJ2-3, the V gene TRBV9; tentatively, D is TRBD1 or TRBD2 (5 bases each). Looked up from germline, CDR1 is SGDLS and CDR2 is YYNGEE. CDR3 size: 15 residues.

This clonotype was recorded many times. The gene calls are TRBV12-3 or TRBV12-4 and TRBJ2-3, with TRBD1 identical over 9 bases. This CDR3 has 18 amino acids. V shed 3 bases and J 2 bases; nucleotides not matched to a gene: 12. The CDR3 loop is CASSLFRDRDGNTDTQYF. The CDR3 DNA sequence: TGTGCCAGCAGTTTGTTCAGGGACAGGGATGGTAACACAGATACGCAGTATTTT.

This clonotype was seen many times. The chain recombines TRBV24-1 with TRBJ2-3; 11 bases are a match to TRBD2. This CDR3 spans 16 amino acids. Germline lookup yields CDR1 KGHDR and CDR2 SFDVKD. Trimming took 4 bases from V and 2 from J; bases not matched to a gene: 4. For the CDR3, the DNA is TGTGCCACCAGTGACTGGACTAGCGGGTACACAGATACGCAGTATTTT. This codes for CATSDWTSGYTDTQYF.

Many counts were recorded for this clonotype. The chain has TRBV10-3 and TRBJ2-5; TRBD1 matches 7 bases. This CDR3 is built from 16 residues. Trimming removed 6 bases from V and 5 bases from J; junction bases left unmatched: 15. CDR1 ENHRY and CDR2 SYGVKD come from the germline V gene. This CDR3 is CAISKEVGQAGETQYF. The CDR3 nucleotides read TGTGCCATCAGCAAGGAGGTTGGACAGGCCGGGGAGACCCAGTACTTC.

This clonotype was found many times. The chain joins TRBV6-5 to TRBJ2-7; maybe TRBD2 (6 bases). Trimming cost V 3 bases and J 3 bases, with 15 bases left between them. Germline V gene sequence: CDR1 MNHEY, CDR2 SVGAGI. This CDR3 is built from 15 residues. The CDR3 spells CASSYLREPIYEQYF. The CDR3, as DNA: TGTGCCAGCAGTTATCTCCGGGAGCCCATCTACGAGCAGTACTTC.

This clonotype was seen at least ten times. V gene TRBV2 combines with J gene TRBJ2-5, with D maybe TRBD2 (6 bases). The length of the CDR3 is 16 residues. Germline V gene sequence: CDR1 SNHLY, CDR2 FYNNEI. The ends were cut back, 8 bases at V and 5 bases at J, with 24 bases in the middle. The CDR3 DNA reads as TGTGCCAGCCCCCGACTAGTTTTGGGGCCGGGGGAGACCCAGTACTTC. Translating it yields CASPRLVLGPGETQYF.

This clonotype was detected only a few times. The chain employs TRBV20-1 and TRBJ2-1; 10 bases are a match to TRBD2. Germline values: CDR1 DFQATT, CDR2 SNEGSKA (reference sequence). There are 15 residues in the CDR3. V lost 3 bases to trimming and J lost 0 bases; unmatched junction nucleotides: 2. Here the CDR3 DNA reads TGCAGTGCTAGCCTAGCGGGAGCCTCCTACAATGAGCAGTTCTTC. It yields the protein CSASLAGASYNEQFF.

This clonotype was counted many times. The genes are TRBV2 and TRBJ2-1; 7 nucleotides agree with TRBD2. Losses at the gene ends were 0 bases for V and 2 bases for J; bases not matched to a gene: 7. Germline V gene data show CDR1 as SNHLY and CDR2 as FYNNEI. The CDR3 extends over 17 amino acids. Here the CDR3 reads CASSEALTAGPYNEQFF. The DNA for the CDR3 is TGTGCCAGCAGTGAAGCGCTTACAGCGGGACCCTACAATGAGCAGTTCTTC.

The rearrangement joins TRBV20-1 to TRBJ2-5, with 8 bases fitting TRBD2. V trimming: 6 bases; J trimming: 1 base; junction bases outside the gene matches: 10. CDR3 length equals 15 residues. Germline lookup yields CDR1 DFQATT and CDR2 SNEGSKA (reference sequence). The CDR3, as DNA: TGCAGTGCAGAGCCAAGCGGGACTAGCCAAGAGACCCAGTACTTC. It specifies CSAEPSGTSQETQYF.

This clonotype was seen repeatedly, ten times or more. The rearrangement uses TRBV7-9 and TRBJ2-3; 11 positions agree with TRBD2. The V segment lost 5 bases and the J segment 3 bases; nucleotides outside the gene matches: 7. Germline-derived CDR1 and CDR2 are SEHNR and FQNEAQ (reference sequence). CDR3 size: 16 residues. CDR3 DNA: TGTGCCAGCAGCCCCCTAGCGGGAGGCGCTACAGATACGCAGTATTTT. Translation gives CASSPLAGGATDTQYF.

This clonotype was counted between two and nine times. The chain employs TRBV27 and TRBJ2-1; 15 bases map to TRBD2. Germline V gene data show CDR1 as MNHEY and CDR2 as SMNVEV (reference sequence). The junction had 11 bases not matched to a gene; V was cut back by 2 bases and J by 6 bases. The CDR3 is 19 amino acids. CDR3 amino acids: CASSLTGLAGGSPVNEQFF. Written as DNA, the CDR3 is TGTGCCAGCAGTTTAACCGGACTAGCGGGAGGGTCGCCAGTCAATGAGCAGTTCTTC.

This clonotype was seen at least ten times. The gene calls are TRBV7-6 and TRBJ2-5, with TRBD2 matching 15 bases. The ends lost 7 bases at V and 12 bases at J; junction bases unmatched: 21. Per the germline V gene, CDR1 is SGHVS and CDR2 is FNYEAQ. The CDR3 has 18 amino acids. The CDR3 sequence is CASTIEVGLAGGPAQKYF. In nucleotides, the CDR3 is TGTGCCAGCACCATAGAGGTCGGACTAGCGGGAGGGCCTGCCCAGAAGTACTTC.

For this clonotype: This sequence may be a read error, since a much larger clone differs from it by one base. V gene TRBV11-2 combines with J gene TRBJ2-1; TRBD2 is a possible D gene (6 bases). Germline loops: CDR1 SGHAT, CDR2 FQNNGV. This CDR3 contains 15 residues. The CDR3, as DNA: TGTACCAGCAGCTTAGGTTCCGGGACTCACAATGAGCAGTTCTTC. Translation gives CTSSLGSGTHNEQFF.

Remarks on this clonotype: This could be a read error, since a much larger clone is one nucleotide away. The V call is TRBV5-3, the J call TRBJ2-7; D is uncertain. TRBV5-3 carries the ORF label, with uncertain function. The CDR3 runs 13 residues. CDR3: CASSSGPTYGQYF. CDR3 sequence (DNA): TGTGCCAGCAGCTCTGGGCCTACCTACGGGCAGTACTTC.

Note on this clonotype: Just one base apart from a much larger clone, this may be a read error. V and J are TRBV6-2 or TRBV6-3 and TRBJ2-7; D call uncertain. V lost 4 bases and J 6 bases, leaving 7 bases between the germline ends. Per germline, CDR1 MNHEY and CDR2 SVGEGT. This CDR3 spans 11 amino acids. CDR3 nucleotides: TGTGCCAGCAGTTCCGCCTGCGAGCAGTACTTC. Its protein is CASSSACEQYF.